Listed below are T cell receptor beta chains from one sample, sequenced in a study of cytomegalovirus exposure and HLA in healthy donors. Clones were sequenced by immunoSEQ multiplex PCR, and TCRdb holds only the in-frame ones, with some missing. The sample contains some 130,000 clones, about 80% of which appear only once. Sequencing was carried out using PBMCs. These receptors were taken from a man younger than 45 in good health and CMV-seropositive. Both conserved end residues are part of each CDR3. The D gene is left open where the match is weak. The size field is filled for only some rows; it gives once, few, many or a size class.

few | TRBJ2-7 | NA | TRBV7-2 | TGTGCCAGCAGCCCCAGGGGCCACGAGCAGTACTTC | CASSPRGHEQYF
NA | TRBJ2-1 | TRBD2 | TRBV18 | TGTGCCAGCTCACTGGGACTAGCGGGCTACAATGAGCAGTTCTTC | CASSLGLAGYNEQFF
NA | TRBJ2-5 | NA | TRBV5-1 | TGCGCCAGCAGCCCCAGGACAGACCAAGGGACCCAGTACTTC | CASSPRTDQGTQYF
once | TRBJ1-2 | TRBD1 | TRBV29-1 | TGCAGCGTTGCACTACAGGGGAGCTATGGCTACACCTTC | CSVALQGSYGYTF
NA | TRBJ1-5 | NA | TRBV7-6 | TGTGCCAGCAGCTTAGACCCAGGAAGCAATCAGCCCCAGCATTTT | CASSLDPGSNQPQHF
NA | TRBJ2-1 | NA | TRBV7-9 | TGTGCCAGTACACTAGGTCCGGGGATCGTTAACTATGAGCAGTTCTTC | CASTLGPGIVNYEQFF
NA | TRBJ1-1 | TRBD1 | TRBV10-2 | TGCGCCAGCAGTGAGGACAGGGGGCGATCTGAAGCTTTCTTT | CASSEDRGRSEAFF
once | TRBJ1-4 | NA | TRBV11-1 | TGTGCCAGCAGCCTACGACAGACTGCAACTAATGAAAAACTGTTTTTT | CASSLRQTATNEKLFF
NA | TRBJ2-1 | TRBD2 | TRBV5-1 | TGCGCCAGCAGCTTGGCCGCAGGGGTTGGCTCTAGCGGGAGGGCCTTATACAATGAGCAGTTCTTC | CASSLAAGVGSSGRALYNEQFF
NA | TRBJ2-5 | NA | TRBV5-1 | TGCGCCAGCAGCTTGGTGGTTCGGGGAGAGACCCAGTACTTC | CASSLVVRGETQYF
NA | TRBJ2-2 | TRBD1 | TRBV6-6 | TGTGCCAGCATCCAGGACAGGGGATGGACCGGGGAGCTGTTTTTT | CASIQDRGWTGELFF
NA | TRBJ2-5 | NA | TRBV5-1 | TGCGCCAGCAGCTTGGGCGGAGGAGAGACCCAGTACTTC | CASSLGGGETQYF
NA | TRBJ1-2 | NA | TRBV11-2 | TGTGCCAGCAGCCAGAGGGTTCGGTATGGCTACACCTTC | CASSQRVRYGYTF
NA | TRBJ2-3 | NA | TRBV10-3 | TGTGCCATCAGTGAGGTCCCCAACACAGATACGCAGTATTTT | CAISEVPNTDTQYF
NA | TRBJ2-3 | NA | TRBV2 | TGTGCCAGCAGTGAAGGTGGTGTGGGGCACACAGATACGCAGTATTTT | CASSEGGVGHTDTQYF
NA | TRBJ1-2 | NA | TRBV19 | TGTGCCAGTCATAGGGGACACCCCGCGACGGGCTACACCTTC | CASHRGHPATGYTF
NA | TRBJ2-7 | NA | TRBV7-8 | TGTGCCAGCAGCCCGGTGGCGAGGCCAAGTTCCTACGAGCAGTACTTC | CASSPVARPSSYEQYF
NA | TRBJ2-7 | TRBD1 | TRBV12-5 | TGTGCTAGTGGGCCCTCCCTGGGGACAGCCTTATTC | CASGPSLGTALF
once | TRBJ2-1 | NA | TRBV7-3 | TGTGCCAGCAGCTTAACCCGGTCGCGGAACTCCTACAATGAGCAGTTCTTC | CASSLTRSRNSYNEQFF
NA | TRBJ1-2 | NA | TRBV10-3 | TGTGCCATCAATCTAGACGGGTATGGCTACACCTTC | CAINLDGYGYTF
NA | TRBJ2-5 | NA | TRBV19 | TGTGCCAGTAGTGTCGCCGGGGGGACCCAGTACTTC | CASSVAGGTQYF
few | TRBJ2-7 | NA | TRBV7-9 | TGTGCCAGCACCGGCCACAGCTCCTACGAGCAGTACTTC | CASTGHSSYEQYF
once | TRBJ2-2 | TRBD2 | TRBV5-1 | TGCGCCAGCAGCGCTAGCGGGGGGTCCCATCCCGGGGAGCTGTTTTTT | CASSASGGSHPGELFF
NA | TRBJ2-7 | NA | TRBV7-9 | TGTGCCAGCAGCTCAAGGGGCCCCAGGGACGAGCAGTACTTC | CASSSRGPRDEQYF
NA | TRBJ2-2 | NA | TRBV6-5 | TGTGCCAGCAGTTACTCGGGCTCACACACCGGGGAGCTGTTTTTT | CASSYSGSHTGELFF
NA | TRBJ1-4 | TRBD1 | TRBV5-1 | TGCGCCAGCAGCCCCGGACAGGTATCTAATGAAAAACTGTTTTTT | CASSPGQVSNEKLFF
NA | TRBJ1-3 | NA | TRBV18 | TGTGCCAGCTCACCTAATGGTCTGAGCTCTGGAAACACCATATATTTT | CASSPNGLSSGNTIYF
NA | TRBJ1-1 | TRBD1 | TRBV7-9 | TGTGCCATCGAGGGGGCCGGCGCTCTCTTTATCACTGAAGCTTTCTTT | CAIEGAGALFITEAFF
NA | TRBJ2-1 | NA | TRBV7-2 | TGTGCCAGCAGCTTAGGGTCTAGCGAGGATGAGCAGTTCTTC | CASSLGSSEDEQFF
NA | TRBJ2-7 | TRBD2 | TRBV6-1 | TGTGCCAGCACCCGGACTAGCGGAGAGTACGAGCAGTACTTC | CASTRTSGEYEQYF
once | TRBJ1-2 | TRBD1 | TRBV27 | TGTGCCAGCACCCTTAGCGGACAGGGTAACTATGGCTACACCTTC | CASTLSGQGNYGYTF
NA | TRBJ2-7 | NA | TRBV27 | TGTGCCAGCAGTTTAACGGGGGTGGGCGAGCAGTACTTC | CASSLTGVGEQYF
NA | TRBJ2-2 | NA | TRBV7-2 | TGTGCCAGCAGGGAAAAGGGACTCCAGCTCACCGGGGAGCTGTTTTTT | CASREKGLQLTGELFF
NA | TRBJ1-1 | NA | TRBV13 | TGTGCCAGCAGCTTAACTCGGGGACTCATGAACACTGAAGCTTTCTTT | CASSLTRGLMNTEAFF
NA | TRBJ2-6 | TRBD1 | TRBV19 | TGTGCCAGTAGTATAGGTCGGGACAGGGGATCTGGGGCCAACGTCCTGACTTTC | CASSIGRDRGSGANVLTF
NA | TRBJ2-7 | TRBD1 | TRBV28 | TGTGCCAGCAGTTGGGACAGGGGCTACGAGCAGTACTTC | CASSWDRGYEQYF
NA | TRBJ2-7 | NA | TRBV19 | TGTGCCAGTAGTATCCGAGGGAGCTCCTACGAGCAGTACTTC | CASSIRGSSYEQYF
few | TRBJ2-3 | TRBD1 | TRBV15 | TGTGCCACCAGCAACCTGACAGGGGCGCTGCTGGCGCAGTATTTT | CATSNLTGALLAQYF
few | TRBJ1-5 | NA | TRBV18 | TGTGCCAGCTCGGAGGGCAGGGGAGGGCAGCCCCAGCATTTT | CASSEGRGGQPQHF
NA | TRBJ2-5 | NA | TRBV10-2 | TGCGCCAGCAGTGAGTCGAACAGGGCCCAAGAGACCCAGTACTTC | CASSESNRAQETQYF
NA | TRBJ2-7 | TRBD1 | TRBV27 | TGTGCCAGCAGGCCGGACAGGGGGGATTTCTACGAGCAGTACTTC | CASRPDRGDFYEQYF